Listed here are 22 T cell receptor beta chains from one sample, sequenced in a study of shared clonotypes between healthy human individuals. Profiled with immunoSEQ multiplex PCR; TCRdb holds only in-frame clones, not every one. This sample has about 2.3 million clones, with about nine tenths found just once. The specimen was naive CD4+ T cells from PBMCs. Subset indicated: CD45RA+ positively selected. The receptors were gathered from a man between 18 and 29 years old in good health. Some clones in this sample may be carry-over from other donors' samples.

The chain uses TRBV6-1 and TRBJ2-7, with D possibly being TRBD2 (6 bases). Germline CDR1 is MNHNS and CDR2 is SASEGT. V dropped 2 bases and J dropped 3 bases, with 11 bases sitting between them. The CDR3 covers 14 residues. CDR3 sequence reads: CASSELGSGYEQYF. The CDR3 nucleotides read TGTGCCAGCAGTGAACTCGGGAGCGGCTACGAGCAGTACTTC.

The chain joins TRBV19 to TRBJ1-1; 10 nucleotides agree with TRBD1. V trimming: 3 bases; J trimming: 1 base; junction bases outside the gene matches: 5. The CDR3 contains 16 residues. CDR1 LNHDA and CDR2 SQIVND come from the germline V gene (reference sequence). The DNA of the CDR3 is TGTGCCAGTAGTATCCGACAGGGGGCTCGGAACACTGAAGCTTTCTTT. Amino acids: CASSIRQGARNTEAFF.

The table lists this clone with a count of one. CDR3 bases: TGTGCCAGCAGCCTAGCCGGCCTGACTAGCGGGAGGGCACACAATGAGCAGTTCTTC. Residues: CASSLAGLTSGRAHNEQFF. The gene calls are TRBV9 and TRBJ2-1; 14 bases line up with TRBD2. V trimming: 4 bases; J trimming: 5 bases; junction bases outside the gene matches: 14. Germline V lookup: CDR1 SGDLS, CDR2 YYNGEE. The CDR3 consists of 19 residues.

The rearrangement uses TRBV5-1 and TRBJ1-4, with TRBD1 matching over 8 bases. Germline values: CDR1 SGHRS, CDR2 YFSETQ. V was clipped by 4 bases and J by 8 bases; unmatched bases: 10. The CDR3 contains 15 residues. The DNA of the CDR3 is TGCGCCAGCAGCACTGGAGGACAGGGAGGGGAAAAACTGTTTTTT. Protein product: CASSTGGQGGEKLFF. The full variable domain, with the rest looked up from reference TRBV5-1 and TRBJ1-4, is KAGVTQTPRYLIKTRGQQVTLSCSPISGHRSVSWYQQTPGQGLQFLFEYFSETQRNKGNFPGRFSGRQFSNSRSEMNVSTLELGDSALYLCASSTGGQGGEKLFFGSGTQLSVL.

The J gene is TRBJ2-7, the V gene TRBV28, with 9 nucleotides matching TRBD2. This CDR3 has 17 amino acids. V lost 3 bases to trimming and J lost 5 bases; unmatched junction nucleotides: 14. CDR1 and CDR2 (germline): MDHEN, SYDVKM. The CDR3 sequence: CASSLSWGGTSIHEQYF. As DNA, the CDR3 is TGTGCCAGCAGTTTGTCGTGGGGTGGGACTAGCATCCACGAGCAGTACTTC.

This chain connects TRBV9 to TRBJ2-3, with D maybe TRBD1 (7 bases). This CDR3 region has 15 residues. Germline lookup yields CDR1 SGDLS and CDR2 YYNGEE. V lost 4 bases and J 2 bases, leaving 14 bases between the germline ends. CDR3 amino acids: CASSPQGDFTDTQYF. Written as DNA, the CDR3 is TGTGCCAGCAGCCCTCAGGGGGACTTCACAGATACGCAGTATTTT.

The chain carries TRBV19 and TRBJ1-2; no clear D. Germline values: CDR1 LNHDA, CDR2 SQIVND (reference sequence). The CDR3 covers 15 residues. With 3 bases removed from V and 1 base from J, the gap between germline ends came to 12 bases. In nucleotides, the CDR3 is TGTGCCAGTAGTATGCAGTCGGGCCTTAACTATGGCTACACCTTC. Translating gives CASSMQSGLNYGYTF.

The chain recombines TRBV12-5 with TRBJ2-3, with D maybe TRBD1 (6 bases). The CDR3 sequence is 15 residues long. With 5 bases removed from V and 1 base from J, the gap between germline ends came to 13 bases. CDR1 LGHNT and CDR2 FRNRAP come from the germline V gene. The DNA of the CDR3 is TGTGCTAGTGGTAACAGGGAAACGGGCACAGATACGCAGTATTTT. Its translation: CASGNRETGTDTQYF.

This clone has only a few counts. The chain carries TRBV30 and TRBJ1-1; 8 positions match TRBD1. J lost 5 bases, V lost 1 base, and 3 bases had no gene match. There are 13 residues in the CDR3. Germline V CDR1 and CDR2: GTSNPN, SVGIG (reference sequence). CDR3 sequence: CAWSGTGMTEAFF. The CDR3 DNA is TGTGCCTGGAGTGGGACAGGGATGACTGAAGCTTTCTTT.

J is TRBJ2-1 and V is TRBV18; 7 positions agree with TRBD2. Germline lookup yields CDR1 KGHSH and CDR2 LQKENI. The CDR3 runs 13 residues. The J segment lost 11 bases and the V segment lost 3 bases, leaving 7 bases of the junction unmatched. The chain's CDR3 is CASSPELAEQQFF. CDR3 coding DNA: TGTGCCAGCTCACCGGAGCTAGCGGAGCAGCAGTTCTTC.

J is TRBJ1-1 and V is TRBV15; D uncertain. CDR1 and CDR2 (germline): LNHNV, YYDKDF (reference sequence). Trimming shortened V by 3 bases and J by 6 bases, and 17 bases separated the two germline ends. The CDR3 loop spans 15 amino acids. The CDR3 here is CATSRGGEDGAEAFF. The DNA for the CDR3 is TGTGCCACCAGCAGGGGTGGTGAGGACGGTGCTGAAGCTTTCTTT.

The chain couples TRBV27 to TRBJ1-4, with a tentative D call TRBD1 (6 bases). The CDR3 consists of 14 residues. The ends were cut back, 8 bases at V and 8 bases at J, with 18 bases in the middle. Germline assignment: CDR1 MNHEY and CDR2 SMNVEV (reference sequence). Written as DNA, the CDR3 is TGTGCCAGCGCTCAGGGGACGGTCGCAGAAAAACTGTTTTTT. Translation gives CASAQGTVAEKLFF.

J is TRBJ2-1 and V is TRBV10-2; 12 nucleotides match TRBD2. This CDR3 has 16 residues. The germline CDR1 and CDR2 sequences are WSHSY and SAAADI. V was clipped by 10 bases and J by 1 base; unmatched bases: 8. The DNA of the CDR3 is TGCGCCACCGCCGGGACTAGCGGGTTTTCCTACAATGAGCAGTTCTTC. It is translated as CATAGTSGFSYNEQFF.

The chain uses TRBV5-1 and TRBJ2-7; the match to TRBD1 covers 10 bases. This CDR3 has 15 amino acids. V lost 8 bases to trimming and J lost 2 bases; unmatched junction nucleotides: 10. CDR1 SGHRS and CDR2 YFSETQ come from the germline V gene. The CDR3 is CASRPLGQGTYEQYF. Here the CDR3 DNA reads TGCGCCAGTCGACCGCTGGGACAGGGGACCTACGAGCAGTACTTC.

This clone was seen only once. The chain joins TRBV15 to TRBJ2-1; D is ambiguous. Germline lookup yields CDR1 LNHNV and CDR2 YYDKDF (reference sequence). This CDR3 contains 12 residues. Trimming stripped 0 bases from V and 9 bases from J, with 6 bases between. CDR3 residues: CATSRDSTEQFF. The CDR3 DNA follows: TGTGCCACCAGCAGAGATTCCACTGAGCAGTTCTTC.

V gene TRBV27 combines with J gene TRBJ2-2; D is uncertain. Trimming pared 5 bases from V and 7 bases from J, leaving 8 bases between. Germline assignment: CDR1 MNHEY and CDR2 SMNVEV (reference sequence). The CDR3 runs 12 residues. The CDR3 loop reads CASSLLFGELFF. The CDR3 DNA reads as TGTGCCAGCAGTCTTCTTTTCGGGGAGCTGTTTTTT.

CDR3 amino acids: CASSVGVAGGEETQYF. CDR3 DNA sequence: TGTGCCAGCAGCGTAGGGGTAGCGGGAGGGGAAGAGACCCAGTACTTC. The chain joins TRBV9 to TRBJ2-5; 11 nucleotides line up with TRBD2. CDR1 and CDR2 (germline): SGDLS, YYNGEE. The ends lost 0 bases at V and 3 bases at J; junction bases unmatched: 4. The CDR3 spans 16 residues.

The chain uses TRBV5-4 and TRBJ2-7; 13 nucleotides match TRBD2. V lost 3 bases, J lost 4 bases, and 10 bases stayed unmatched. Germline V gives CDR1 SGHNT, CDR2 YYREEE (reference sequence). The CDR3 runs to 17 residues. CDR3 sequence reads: CASSSTGGLAGSYEQYF. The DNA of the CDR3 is TGTGCCAGCAGCTCTACAGGGGGACTAGCGGGATCGTACGAGCAGTACTTC.

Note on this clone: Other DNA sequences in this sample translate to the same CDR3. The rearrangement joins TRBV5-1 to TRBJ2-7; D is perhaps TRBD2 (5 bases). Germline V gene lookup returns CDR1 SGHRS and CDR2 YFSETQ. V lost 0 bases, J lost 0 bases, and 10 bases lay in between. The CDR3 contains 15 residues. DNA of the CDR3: TGCGCCAGCAGCTTGGACCCGGGGAGCTCCTACGAGCAGTACTTC. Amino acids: CASSLDPGSSYEQYF.

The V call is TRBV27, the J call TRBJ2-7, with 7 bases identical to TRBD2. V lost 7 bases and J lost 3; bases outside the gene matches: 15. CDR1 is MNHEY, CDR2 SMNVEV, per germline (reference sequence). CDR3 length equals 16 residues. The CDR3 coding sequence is TGTGCCAGCACCTCCCAGGTCAGAGCGGGGTTCTACGAGCAGTACTTC. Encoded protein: CASTSQVRAGFYEQYF.

The chain's CDR3 is CASQVVAGVSYEQYF. CDR3 bases: TGTGCCAGCCAAGTAGTGGCAGGGGTTTCCTACGAGCAGTACTTC. The V call is TRBV28, the J call TRBJ2-7; perhaps TRBD1 as D (6 bases). CDR1 is MDHEN, CDR2 SYDVKM, per germline. CDR3 size: 15 residues. Between the trimmed V and J ends, which lost 8 bases and 1 base, there was a span of 18 bases.

CDR3 sequence (DNA): TGTGCCAGCAGCTTTATAGGGGCGGCAAGGCGATGGGACACTGAAGCTTTCTTT. Translation: CASSFIGAARRWDTEAFF. The chain recombines TRBV7-9 with TRBJ1-1, with D perhaps matching TRBD1 (5 bases). V gave up 3 bases and J gave up 3 bases, with 23 bases separating them. The CDR3 runs to 18 residues. Looked up from germline, CDR1 is SEHNR and CDR2 is FQNEAQ (reference sequence). Variable domain in full (rest from reference TRBV7-9 and TRBJ1-1): DTGVSQNPRHKITKRGQNVTFRCDPISEHNRLYWYRQTLGQGPEFLTYFQNEAQLEKSRLLSDRFSAERPKGSFSTLEIQRTEQGDSAMYLCASSFIGAARRWDTEAFFGQGTRLTVV.